One sample yielded the 2 T cell receptor beta chains listed below, sequenced in a study of graft-versus-host responses after intestinal transplantation. Clones were sequenced by immunoSEQ multiplex PCR, and TCRdb holds only the in-frame ones, with some missing. The top ten hold around 20% of the sample, which has approximately 12,000 clones, roughly 92% seen once. The input for sequencing was PBMCs, taken approximately 110 days after intestinal transplant. The receptors come from a human patient who received an intestinal transplant, so some T cells may come from the graft donor.

This clone showed up just once. V and J are TRBV30 and TRBJ1-1, with 10 bases lining up with TRBD1. This CDR3 region has 12 residues. CDR1 and CDR2 (germline): GTSNPN, SVGIG (reference sequence). The J segment lost 8 bases and the V segment lost 5 bases, leaving 5 bases of the junction unmatched. The CDR3 region has the DNA TGTGCCTGGGACAGGGGGCGGAACGAAGCTTTCTTT. Its translation is CAWDRGRNEAFF.

The genes are TRBV19 and TRBJ1-5; D might be TRBD1 (6 bases). Trimming pared 5 bases from V and 1 base from J, leaving 15 bases between. The CDR3 is 16 residues long. The V gene's germline CDR1 is LNHDA and CDR2 SQIVND (reference sequence). Here the CDR3 reads CASSRTGYGSNQPQHF. CDR3 nucleotide sequence: TGTGCCAGTAGTCGCACAGGGTACGGAAGCAATCAGCCCCAGCATTTT.